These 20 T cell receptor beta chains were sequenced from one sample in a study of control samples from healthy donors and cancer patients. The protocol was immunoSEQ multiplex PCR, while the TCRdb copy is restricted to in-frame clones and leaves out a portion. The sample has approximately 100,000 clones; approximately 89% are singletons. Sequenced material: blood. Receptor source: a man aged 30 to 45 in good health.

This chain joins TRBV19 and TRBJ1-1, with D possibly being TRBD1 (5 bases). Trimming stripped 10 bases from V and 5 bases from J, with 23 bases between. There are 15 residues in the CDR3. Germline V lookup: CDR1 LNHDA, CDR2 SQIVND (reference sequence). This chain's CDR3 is CATHTALGGRTEAFF. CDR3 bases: TGTGCCACCCACACCGCCCTCGGGGGGAGGACTGAAGCTTTCTTT.

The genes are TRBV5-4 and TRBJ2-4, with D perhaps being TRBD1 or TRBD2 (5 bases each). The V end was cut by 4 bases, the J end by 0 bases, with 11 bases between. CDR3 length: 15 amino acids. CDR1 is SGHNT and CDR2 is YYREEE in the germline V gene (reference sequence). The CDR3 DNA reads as TGTGCCAGCAGCGTGGGACGGGTAGCCAAAAACATTCAGTACTTC. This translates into CASSVGRVAKNIQYF.

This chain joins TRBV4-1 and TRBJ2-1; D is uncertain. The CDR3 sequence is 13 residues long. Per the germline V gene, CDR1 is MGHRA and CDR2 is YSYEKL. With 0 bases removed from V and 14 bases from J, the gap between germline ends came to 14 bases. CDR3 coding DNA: TGCGCCAGCAGCCAAGATCCGGCGGAGTTAGAGTTCTTC. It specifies CASSQDPAELEFF.

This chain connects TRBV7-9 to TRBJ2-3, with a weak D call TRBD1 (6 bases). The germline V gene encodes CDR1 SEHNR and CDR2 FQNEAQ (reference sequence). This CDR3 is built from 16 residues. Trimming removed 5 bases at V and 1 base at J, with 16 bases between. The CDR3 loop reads CASSHTGNLRTDTQYF. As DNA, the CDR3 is TGTGCCAGCAGCCACACAGGGAACCTCCGCACAGATACGCAGTATTTT.

The CDR3 DNA sequence: TGTGCCAGCGGCTCGACAGATACGCAGTATTTT. Encoded protein: CASGSTDTQYF. The chain combines TRBV12-3 or TRBV12-4 with TRBJ2-3; no clear D. The length of the CDR3 is 11 residues. The germline V and J ends were trimmed by 8 bases and 3 bases, with 6 bases remaining between them.

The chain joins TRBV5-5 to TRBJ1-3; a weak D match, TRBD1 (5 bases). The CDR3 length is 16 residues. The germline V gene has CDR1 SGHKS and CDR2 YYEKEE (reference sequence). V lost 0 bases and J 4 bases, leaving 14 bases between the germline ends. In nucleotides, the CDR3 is TGTGCCAGCAGCTTGGGAGTCCAGGGCTTGGGAAACACCATATATTTT. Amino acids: CASSLGVQGLGNTIYF.

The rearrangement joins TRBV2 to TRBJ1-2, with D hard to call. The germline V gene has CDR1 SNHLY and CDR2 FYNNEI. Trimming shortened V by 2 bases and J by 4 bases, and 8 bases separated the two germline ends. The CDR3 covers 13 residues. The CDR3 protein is CASSETGIYGYTF. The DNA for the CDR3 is TGTGCCAGCAGTGAAACTGGGATCTATGGCTACACCTTC.

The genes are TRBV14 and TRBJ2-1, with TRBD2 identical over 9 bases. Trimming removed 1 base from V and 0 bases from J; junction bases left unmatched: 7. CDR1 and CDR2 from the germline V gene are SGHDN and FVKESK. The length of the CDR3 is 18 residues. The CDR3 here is CASSQGAGGQSSYNEQFF. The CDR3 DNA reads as TGTGCCAGCAGCCAAGGAGCGGGGGGCCAGAGCTCCTACAATGAGCAGTTCTTC.

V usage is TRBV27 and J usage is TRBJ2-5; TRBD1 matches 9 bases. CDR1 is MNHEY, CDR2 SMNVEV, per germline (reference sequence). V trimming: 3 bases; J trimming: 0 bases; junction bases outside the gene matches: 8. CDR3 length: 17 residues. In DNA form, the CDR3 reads TGTGCCAGCAGTTTCCTTCGGACAGGGGTCTACCAAGAGACCCAGTACTTC. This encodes CASSFLRTGVYQETQYF.

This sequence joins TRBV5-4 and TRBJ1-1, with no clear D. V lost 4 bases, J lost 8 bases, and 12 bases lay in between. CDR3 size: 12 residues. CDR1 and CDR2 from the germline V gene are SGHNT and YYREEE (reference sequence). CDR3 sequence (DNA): TGTGCCAGCAGCCGCGATACATCCGAAGCTTTCTTT. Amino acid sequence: CASSRDTSEAFF.

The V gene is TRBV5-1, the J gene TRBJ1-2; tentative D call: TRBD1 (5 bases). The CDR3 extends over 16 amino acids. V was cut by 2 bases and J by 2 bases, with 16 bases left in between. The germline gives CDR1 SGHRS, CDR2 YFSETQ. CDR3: CASSLERGGGNYGYTF. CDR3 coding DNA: TGCGCCAGCAGCTTAGAAAGGGGAGGAGGGAACTATGGCTACACCTTC.

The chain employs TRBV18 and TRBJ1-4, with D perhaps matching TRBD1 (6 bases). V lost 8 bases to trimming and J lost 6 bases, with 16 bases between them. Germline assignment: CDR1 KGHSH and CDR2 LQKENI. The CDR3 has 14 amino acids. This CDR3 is CASPLRGRDEKLFF. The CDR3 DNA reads TGTGCCAGCCCCCTCCGGGGGCGGGATGAAAAACTGTTTTTT.

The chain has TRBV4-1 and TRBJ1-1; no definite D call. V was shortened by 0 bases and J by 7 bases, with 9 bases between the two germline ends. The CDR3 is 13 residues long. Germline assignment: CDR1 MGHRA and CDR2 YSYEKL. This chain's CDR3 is CASSQDLGSEAFF. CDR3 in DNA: TGCGCCAGCAGCCAAGATCTGGGAAGTGAAGCTTTCTTT.

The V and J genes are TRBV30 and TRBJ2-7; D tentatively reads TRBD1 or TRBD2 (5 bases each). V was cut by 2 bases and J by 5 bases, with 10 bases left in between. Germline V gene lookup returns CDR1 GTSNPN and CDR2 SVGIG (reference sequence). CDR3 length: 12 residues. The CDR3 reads CAWSSGAHEQYF. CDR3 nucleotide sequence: TGTGCCTGGAGTTCCGGGGCCCACGAGCAGTACTTC.

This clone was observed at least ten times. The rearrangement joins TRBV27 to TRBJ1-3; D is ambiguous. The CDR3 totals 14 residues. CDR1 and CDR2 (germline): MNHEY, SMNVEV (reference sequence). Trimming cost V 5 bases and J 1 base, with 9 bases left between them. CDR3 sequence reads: CASSLSYSGNTIYF. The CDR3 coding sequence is TGTGCCAGCAGTCTCTCCTATTCTGGAAACACCATATATTTT.

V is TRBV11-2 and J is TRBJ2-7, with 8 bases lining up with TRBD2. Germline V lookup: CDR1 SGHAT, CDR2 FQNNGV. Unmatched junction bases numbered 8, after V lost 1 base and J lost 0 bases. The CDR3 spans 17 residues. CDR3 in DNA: TGTGCCAGCAGCTTAGGCGGCTGGCGGGGGGACTCCTACGAGCAGTACGTC. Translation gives CASSLGGWRGDSYEQYV.

For the CDR3, the DNA is TGTGCCTGGGCGACCGGGACAGGGGTGATCGAGCAGTACTTC. Its protein is CAWATGTGVIEQYF. The V gene is TRBV30, the J gene TRBJ2-7; 10 nucleotides line up with TRBD1. The V segment lost 5 bases and the J segment 6 bases; nucleotides outside the gene matches: 10. The CDR3 is made up of 14 amino acids. Germline CDR1 is GTSNPN and CDR2 is SVGIG (reference sequence).

The CDR3 reads CATSDLGGIAEETQYF. The DNA for the CDR3 is TGTGCCACCAGTGATTTAGGGGGGATCGCCGAAGAGACCCAGTACTTC. The chain couples TRBV24-1 to TRBJ2-5, with D perhaps being TRBD1 or TRBD2 (6 bases each). The V gene's germline CDR1 is KGHDR and CDR2 SFDVKD. The V gene lost 1 base and the J gene lost 3 bases, with 14 bases spanning the gap. CDR3 size: 16 residues.

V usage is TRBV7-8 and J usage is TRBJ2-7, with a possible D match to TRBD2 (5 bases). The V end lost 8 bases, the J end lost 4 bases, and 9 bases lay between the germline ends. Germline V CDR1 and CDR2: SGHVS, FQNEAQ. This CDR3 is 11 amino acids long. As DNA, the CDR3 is TGTGCCAGCTCCGAGCGGTACGAGCAGTACGTC. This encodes CASSERYEQYV.

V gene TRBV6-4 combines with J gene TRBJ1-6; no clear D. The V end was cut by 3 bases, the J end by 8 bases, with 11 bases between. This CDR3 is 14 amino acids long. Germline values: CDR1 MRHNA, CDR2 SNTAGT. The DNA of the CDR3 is TGTGCCAGCAGTGATCACGGTAGGGATTCACCCCTCCACTTT. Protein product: CASSDHGRDSPLHF.